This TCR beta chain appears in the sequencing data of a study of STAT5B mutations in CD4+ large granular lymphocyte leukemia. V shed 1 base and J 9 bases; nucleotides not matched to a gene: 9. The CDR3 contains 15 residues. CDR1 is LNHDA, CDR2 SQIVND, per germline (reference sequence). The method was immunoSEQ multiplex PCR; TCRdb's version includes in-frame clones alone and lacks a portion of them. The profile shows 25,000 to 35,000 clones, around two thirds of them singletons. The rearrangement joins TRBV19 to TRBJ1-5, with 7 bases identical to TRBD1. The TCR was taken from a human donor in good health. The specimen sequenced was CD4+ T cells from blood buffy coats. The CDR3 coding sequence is TGTGCCAGTAGTATAGGTTTACAGGGGTTAAGGCCCCAGCATTTT. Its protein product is CASSIGLQGLRPQHF. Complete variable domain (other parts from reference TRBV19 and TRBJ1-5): DGGITQSPKYLFRKEGQNVTLSCEQNLNHDAMYWYRQDPGQGLRLIYYSQIVNDFQKGDIAEGYSVSREKKESFPLTVTSAQKNPTAFYLCASSIGLQGLRPQHFGDGTRLSIL.